This T cell receptor beta chain appears in the sequencing data of a study of T-cell reconstitution after alpha-beta-depleted transplantation in children. The germline gives CDR1 MGHRA, CDR2 YSYEKL. Trimming cost V 6 bases and J 4 bases; bases outside gene matches: 7. The CDR3 sequence is 16 residues long. TCRbeta library preparation incorporated unique molecular identifiers. TCRdb passed the PCR reads through MiXCR, listing each CDR3 protein once. The data contain around 87,000 distinct CDR3 sequences, more than 7% of them seen just once; the ten biggest clones take up just under 7%. At least ten counts were recorded for this clonotype.

The source of this sequence is a human donor who donated a stem cell graft to a child with congenital amegakaryocytic thrombocytopenia. The starting material was PBMCs from the stem cell graft donor, obtained from the stem cell graft. The chain combines TRBV4-1 with TRBJ2-2; 11 bases align to TRBD2. The chain's CDR3 is CASSRGLAVITGELFF. CDR3 nucleotide sequence: TGCGCCAGCAGTCGGGGACTAGCGGTTATCACCGGGGAGCTGTTTTTT.